The sequence of this T cell receptor (beta chain) was determined in a study of cytomegalovirus exposure and HLA in healthy donors. As to this clone: The antigen is not known.

This CDR3 contains 15 residues. With V trimmed by 6 bases and J by 5 bases, 9 bases remained unmatched. Germline loops: CDR1 MNHEY, CDR2 SVGAGI. Overall study findings and caveats: Per published accounts, TCR beta sequences correctly predicted the HLA-A and HLA-B alleles of most subjects.

The primer mix had 60 Vbeta and 13 Jbeta primers. Data came from immunoSEQ multiplex PCR; TCRdb stores just in-frame clones and leaves some out. The repertoire holds some 160,000 clones, 60% to 80% seen once, with about 1.8% in the top ten. The source material was PBMCs. V usage is TRBV6-5 and J usage is TRBJ2-2; TRBD1 matches 7 bases. This TCR was sampled from a woman aged 25 to 45 in good health and CMV-seronegative. The CDR3 here is CASRSTGANTGELFF. In DNA, the CDR3 is TGTGCCAGCAGGTCAACAGGGGCTAATACCGGGGAGCTGTTTTTT.